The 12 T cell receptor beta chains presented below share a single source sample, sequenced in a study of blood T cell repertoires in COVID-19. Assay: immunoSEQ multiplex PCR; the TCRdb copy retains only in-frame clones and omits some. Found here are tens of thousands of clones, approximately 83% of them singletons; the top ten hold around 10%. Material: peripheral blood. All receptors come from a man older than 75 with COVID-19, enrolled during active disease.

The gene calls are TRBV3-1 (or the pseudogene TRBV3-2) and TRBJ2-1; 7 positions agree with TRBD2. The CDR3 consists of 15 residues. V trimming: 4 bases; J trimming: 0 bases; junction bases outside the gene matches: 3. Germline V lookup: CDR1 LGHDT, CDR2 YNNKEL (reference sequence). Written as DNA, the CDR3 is TGTGCCAGCAGCCCCCGGGACTACTCCTACAATGAGCAGTTCTTC. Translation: CASSPRDYSYNEQFF.

In nucleotides, the CDR3 is TGTGCCAGTAGAACCCCAAGGGGGAACACTGAAGCTTTCTTT. It translates to CASRTPRGNTEAFF. The J gene is TRBJ1-1, the V gene TRBV25-1; a possible D gene is TRBD1 (5 bases). The CDR3 covers 14 residues. Germline values: CDR1 MGHDK, CDR2 SYGVNS. V was clipped by 9 bases and J by 1 base, with 15 bases between them.

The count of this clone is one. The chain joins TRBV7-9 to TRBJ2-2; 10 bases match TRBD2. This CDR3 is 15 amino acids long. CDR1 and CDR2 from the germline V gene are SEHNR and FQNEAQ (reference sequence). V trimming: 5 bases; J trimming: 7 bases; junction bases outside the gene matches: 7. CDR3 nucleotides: TGTGCCAGCAGCACCAGCGGGAGGGCATTCGGGGAGCTGTTTTTT. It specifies CASSTSGRAFGELFF.

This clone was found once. The chain's CDR3 is CASSQDNRVPEKLFF. Here the CDR3 DNA reads TGTGCCAGCAGCCAAGACAACAGAGTTCCCGAAAAACTGTTTTTT. The V and J genes are TRBV14 and TRBJ1-4; no definite D call. Trimming cost V 0 bases and J 8 bases, with 13 bases left between them. From germline, CDR1 is SGHDN and CDR2 FVKESK. The CDR3 contains 15 residues.

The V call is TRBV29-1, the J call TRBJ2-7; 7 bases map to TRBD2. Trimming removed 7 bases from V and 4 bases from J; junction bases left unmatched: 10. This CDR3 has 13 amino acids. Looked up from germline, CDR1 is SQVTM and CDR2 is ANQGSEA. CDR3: CSGSGTGRYEQYF. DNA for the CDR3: TGCAGCGGATCCGGGACCGGGAGGTACGAGCAGTACTTC.

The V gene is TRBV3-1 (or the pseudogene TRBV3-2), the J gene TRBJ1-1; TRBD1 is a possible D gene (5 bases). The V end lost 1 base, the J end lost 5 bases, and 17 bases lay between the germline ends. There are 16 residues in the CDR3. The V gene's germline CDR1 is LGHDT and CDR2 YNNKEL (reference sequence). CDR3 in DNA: TGTGCCAGCAGCCAAGTGGGGACGATCGGGGGGACTGAAGCTTTCTTT. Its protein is CASSQVGTIGGTEAFF.

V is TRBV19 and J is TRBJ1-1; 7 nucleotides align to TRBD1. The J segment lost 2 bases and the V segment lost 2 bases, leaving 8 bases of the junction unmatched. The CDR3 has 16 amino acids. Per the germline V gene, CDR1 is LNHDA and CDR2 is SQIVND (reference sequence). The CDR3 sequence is CASSITVNRGNTEAFF. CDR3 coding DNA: TGTGCCAGTAGTATAACGGTAAACAGGGGTAACACTGAAGCTTTCTTT.

Here the CDR3 reads CASSSTGTVYGYTF. Here the CDR3 DNA reads TGTGCCAGCAGTTCTACCGGGACAGTGTATGGCTACACCTTC. This sequence joins TRBV7-2 and TRBJ1-2, with 7 bases aligning to TRBD1. The CDR3 covers 14 residues. Germline CDR1 and CDR2: SGHTA and FQGNSA. With V trimmed by 6 bases and J by 5 bases, 9 bases remained unmatched.

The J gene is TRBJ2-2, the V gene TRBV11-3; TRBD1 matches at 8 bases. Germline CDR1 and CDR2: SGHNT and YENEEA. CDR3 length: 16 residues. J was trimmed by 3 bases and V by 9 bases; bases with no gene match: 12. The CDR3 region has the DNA TGTGCCAGTGCTTTATACAGGGGGTCGCACACCGGGGAGCTGTTTTTT. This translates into CASALYRGSHTGELFF.

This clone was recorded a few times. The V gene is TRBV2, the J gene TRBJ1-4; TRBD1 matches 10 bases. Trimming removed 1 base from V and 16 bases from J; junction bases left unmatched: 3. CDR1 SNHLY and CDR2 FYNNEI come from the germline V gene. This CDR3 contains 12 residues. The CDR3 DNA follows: TGTGCCAGCAGTGAAGGACAGGGGGCCTCGTTTTTT. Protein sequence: CASSEGQGASFF.

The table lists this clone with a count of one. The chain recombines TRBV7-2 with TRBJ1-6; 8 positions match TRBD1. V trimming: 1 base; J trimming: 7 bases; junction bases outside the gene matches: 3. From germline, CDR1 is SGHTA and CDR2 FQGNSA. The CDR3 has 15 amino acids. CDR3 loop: CASSLGPGGNSPLHF. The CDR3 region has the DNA TGTGCCAGCAGCTTAGGTCCAGGGGGCAATTCACCCCTCCACTTT.

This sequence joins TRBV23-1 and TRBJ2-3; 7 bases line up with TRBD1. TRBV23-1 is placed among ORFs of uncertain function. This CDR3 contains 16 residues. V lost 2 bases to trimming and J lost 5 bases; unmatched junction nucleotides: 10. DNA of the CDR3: TGCGCCAGCAGTCAAGAGGGGGCGGAGTGGTTAGATACGCAGTATTTT. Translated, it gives CASSQEGAEWLDTQYF.